This entry lists 2 T cell receptor beta chains sequenced from one sample in a study of OX40 agonist ivuxolimab in advanced cancers. The assay was immunoSEQ multiplex PCR, and TCRdb's table has in-frame clones only and misses some. This table has about 47,000 clones, approximately 81% appearing once. The input for sequencing was CD4+ or CD8+ T cells sorted from blood, taken in a trial of the OX40 agonist ivuxolimab. These receptor sequences come from an adult with an advanced solid tumor such as melanoma, head and neck, liver or kidney cancer.

This clone was detected once. The chain combines TRBV14 with TRBJ1-2; the D gene is possibly TRBD1 (5 bases). V gave up 0 bases and J gave up 4 bases, with 12 bases separating them. Germline V lookup: CDR1 SGHDN, CDR2 FVKESK. CDR3 length: 15 residues. CDR3 nucleotides: TGTGCCAGCAGCCAAGAAGTACAGGATCCCTATGGCTACACCTTC. It specifies CASSQEVQDPYGYTF.

Here the CDR3 reads CASSPAGYRSPLHF. The CDR3 nucleotides read TGTGCCAGTAGCCCCGCCGGGTATAGATCACCCCTCCACTTT. The J gene is TRBJ1-6, the V gene TRBV19, with D uncertain. This CDR3 comprises 14 residues. Trimming cost V 6 bases and J 10 bases, with 16 bases left between them. Germline CDR1 LNHDA, CDR2 SQIVND (reference sequence).